Following are 18 T cell receptor beta chains from one sample sequenced in a study of cytomegalovirus exposure and HLA in healthy donors. Primers: 60 Vbeta forward and 13 Jbeta reverse. Data came from immunoSEQ multiplex PCR; TCRdb stores just in-frame clones and leaves some out. Here the sample spans 95,000 or so clones, 80% to 85% being singletons. The material sequenced was PBMCs. Source of these receptors: a woman between 65 and 79 years old in good health and CMV-seropositive.

The chain uses TRBV2 and TRBJ2-1; no reliable D call. Germline V gene lookup returns CDR1 SNHLY and CDR2 FYNNEI. CDR3 size: 15 residues. V gave up 8 bases and J gave up 0 bases, with 14 bases separating them. CDR3 amino acids: CASYDTVSSYNEQFF. In DNA form, the CDR3 reads TGTGCCAGCTATGATACGGTGAGCTCCTACAATGAGCAGTTCTTC.

This clone was detected only once. This sequence joins TRBV5-4 and TRBJ1-2; TRBD1 matches 7 bases. V lost 1 base and J lost 0; bases outside the gene matches: 3. CDR1 SGHNT and CDR2 YYREEE come from the germline V gene (reference sequence). CDR3 length equals 15 residues. The CDR3 is CASSLLGGPNYGYTF. CDR3 nucleotides: TGTGCCAGCAGCTTGTTAGGGGGCCCTAACTATGGCTACACCTTC.

The chain has TRBV19 and TRBJ1-3; TRBD1 matches 9 bases. This CDR3 spans 22 amino acids. CDR1 LNHDA and CDR2 SQIVND come from the germline V gene (reference sequence). V gave up 0 bases and J gave up 0 bases; unmatched junction bases: 18. CDR3 protein: CASSIDGLWDRVDGYSGNTIYF. CDR3 coding DNA: TGTGCCAGTAGTATAGATGGCCTTTGGGACAGGGTTGATGGGTACTCTGGAAACACCATATATTTT.

The chain joins TRBV5-1 to TRBJ2-1, with 11 bases matching TRBD2. CDR3 size: 15 residues. The trim removed 5 bases at V and 7 bases at J, leaving 8 bases unmatched. Germline lookup yields CDR1 SGHRS and CDR2 YFSETQ. CDR3 nucleotides: TGCGCCAGCAGGTTTACTAGCGGGAGCGGGAATGAGCAGTTCTTC. Residues: CASRFTSGSGNEQFF. The whole variable domain, remainder taken from reference TRBV5-1 and TRBJ2-1, is KAGVTQTPRYLIKTRGQQVTLSCSPISGHRSVSWYQQTPGQGLQFLFEYFSETQRNKGNFPGRFSGRQFSNSRSEMNVSTLELGDSALYLCASRFTSGSGNEQFFGPGTRLTVL.

This clone was seen a few times. CDR3 DNA: TGTGCCAGCGCCCAAGCCCGACAGGGTGATGGCTACACCTTC. This gives the protein CASAQARQGDGYTF. The chain combines TRBV2 with TRBJ1-2, with TRBD1 matching 7 bases. This CDR3 region has 14 residues. Germline CDR1 SNHLY, CDR2 FYNNEI. With V trimmed by 8 bases and J by 6 bases, 12 bases remained unmatched.

V and J are TRBV27 and TRBJ2-5; 9 positions agree with TRBD1. The DNA end favors TRBJ2-7, so the J call may be wrong. In germline, CDR1 is MNHEY, CDR2 SMNVEV (reference sequence). The CDR3 has 14 residues. This CDR3 reads CASMAGQGRSEQYF. As DNA, the CDR3 is TGTGCCAGCATGGCAGGACAGGGGAGAAGCGAGCAGTACTTC.

V is TRBV5-4 and J is TRBJ1-2, with D possibly being TRBD1 (6 bases). Per the germline V gene, CDR1 is SGHNT and CDR2 is YYREEE (reference sequence). The V gene lost 3 bases and the J gene lost 4 bases, with 13 bases spanning the gap. The CDR3 has 14 amino acids. The CDR3 loop is CASSSRGGSYGYTF. CDR3 in DNA: TGTGCCAGCAGCTCCCGGGGGGGCAGCTATGGCTACACCTTC.

The chain has TRBV6-5 and TRBJ1-1; 7 nucleotides match TRBD1. Trimming removed 5 bases from V and 11 bases from J; junction bases left unmatched: 17. The CDR3 loop spans 15 amino acids. Per germline, CDR1 MNHEY and CDR2 SVGAGI. Written as DNA, the CDR3 is TGTGCCAGCAGTCAGTCTTCGGGACAGAGGGCGAGGGCTTTCTTT. Protein sequence: CASSQSSGQRARAFF.

CDR3: CAISTQSREGTGTQYF. The DNA of the CDR3 is TGTGCCATCAGCACTCAGTCGCGGGAGGGTACCGGGACCCAGTACTTC. The J gene is TRBJ2-5, the V gene TRBV10-3; 9 bases agree with TRBD2. The CDR3 has 16 residues. Per germline, CDR1 ENHRY and CDR2 SYGVKD. V shed 6 bases and J 7 bases; nucleotides not matched to a gene: 15.

V is TRBV7-2 and J is TRBJ1-2; a possible D gene is TRBD1 (6 bases). Germline values: CDR1 SGHTA, CDR2 FQGNSA. V gave up 2 bases and J gave up 8 bases, with 9 bases separating them. The CDR3 extends over 12 amino acids. The DNA of the CDR3 is TGTGCCAGCAGCTTACGGACAGAAGGCTACACCTTC. Translation: CASSLRTEGYTF.

The chain has TRBV2 and TRBJ2-5; weak D call: TRBD2 (5 bases). Germline CDR1 SNHLY, CDR2 FYNNEI. This CDR3 is built from 12 residues. V was trimmed by 4 bases and J by 5 bases, leaving 8 bases between them. The CDR3 region is CASSGTRETQYF. The CDR3 bases are TGTGCCAGCAGTGGTACTAGGGAGACCCAGTACTTC. Variable domain in full (rest from reference TRBV2 and TRBJ2-5): EPEVTQTPSHQVTQMGQEVILRCVPISNHLYFYWYRQILGQKVEFLVSFYNNEISEKSEIFDDQFSVERPDGSNFTLKIRSTKLEDSAMYFCASSGTRETQYFGPGTRLLVL.

The table lists this clone with a few counts. This rearrangement joins TRBV6-5 to TRBJ1-1; D gene unclear. Germline V gene lookup returns CDR1 MNHEY and CDR2 SVGAGI. The CDR3 is made up of 12 amino acids. Trimming removed 6 bases at V and 5 bases at J, with 10 bases between. CDR3 in DNA: TGTGCCAGCAGCCGCGGCGAGACTGAAGCTTTCTTT. Protein: CASSRGETEAFF.

The genes are TRBV7-9 and TRBJ1-1; 7 bases match TRBD1. This CDR3 contains 13 residues. V shed 6 bases, J shed 4 bases, and the junction held 5 bases outside the gene matches. Germline CDR1 SEHNR, CDR2 FQNEAQ (reference sequence). The CDR3 loop reads CASRIQGLTEAFF. CDR3 DNA sequence: TGTGCCAGCAGGATACAGGGGCTCACTGAAGCTTTCTTT. Full variable domain (missing parts from reference TRBV7-9 and TRBJ1-1): DTGVSQNPRHKITKRGQNVTFRCDPISEHNRLYWYRQTLGQGPEFLTYFQNEAQLEKSRLLSDRFSAERPKGSFSTLEIQRTEQGDSAMYLCASRIQGLTEAFFGQGTRLTVV.

The genes are TRBV5-4 and TRBJ2-6, with a possible D match to TRBD1 (5 bases). The ends were cut back, 3 bases at V and 2 bases at J, with 15 bases in the middle. The CDR3 has 17 residues. Per germline, CDR1 SGHNT and CDR2 YYREEE (reference sequence). Here the CDR3 DNA reads TGTGCCAGCAGCTCCCCCTCGGCAGGGACTGGGGCCAACGTCCTGACTTTC. Translating it yields CASSSPSAGTGANVLTF.

J is TRBJ2-5 and V is TRBV9; 7 bases are a match to TRBD1. V lost 4 bases, J lost 4 bases, and 10 bases stayed unmatched. The CDR3 sequence is 15 residues long. The germline CDR1 and CDR2 sequences are SGDLS and YYNGEE. The CDR3 reads CASSTRQGRGETQYF. CDR3 DNA: TGTGCCAGCAGCACACGACAGGGCCGAGGAGAGACCCAGTACTTC. The variable domain in full, with the rest retrieved from reference TRBV9 and TRBJ2-5, is DSGVTQTPKHLITATGQRVTLRCSPRSGDLSVYWYQQSLDQGLQFLIQYYNGEERAKGNILERFSAQQFPDLHSELNLSSLELGDSALYFCASSTRQGRGETQYFGPGTRLLVL.

The chain employs TRBV5-1 and TRBJ2-5; TRBD2 is a possible D gene (6 bases). Trimming removed 0 bases from V and 4 bases from J, with 16 bases in between. Per the germline V gene, CDR1 is SGHRS and CDR2 is YFSETQ. The CDR3 sequence is 16 residues long. The CDR3 region is CASSLGVAGMAETQYF. CDR3 sequence (DNA): TGCGCCAGCAGCTTGGGGGTCGCGGGAATGGCAGAGACCCAGTACTTC.

The rearrangement links TRBV5-1 to TRBJ2-7; 11 positions agree with TRBD2. The CDR3 totals 15 residues. Germline CDR1 and CDR2: SGHRS and YFSETQ. The junction had 6 bases not matched to a gene; V was cut back by 5 bases and J by 2 bases. The CDR3 loop is CASRETSGTTYEQYF. The CDR3 region has the DNA TGCGCCAGCAGGGAGACTAGCGGGACCACCTACGAGCAGTACTTC.

The sample holds one count of this clone. The rearrangement joins TRBV5-1 to TRBJ1-2; D is undetermined. This CDR3 contains 13 residues. In germline, CDR1 is SGHRS, CDR2 YFSETQ. The ends were cut back, 1 base at V and 2 bases at J, with 6 bases in the middle. This CDR3 is CASSLNSNYGYTF. The CDR3 DNA follows: TGCGCCAGCAGCTTGAACAGCAACTATGGCTACACCTTC.